This entry is about one T cell receptor (beta chain). Its specificity is unknown. The data stem from a study of cytomegalovirus exposure and HLA in healthy donors. General study results and limits: Some public TCRs appeared in many individuals, while most sequences were rare.

PCR employed 60 Vbeta and 13 Jbeta primers. TCRdb's table, derived via immunoSEQ multiplex PCR, lists solely in-frame clones and lacks some. This sample has roughly 140,000 clones; over 75% occur once, and the top ten carry approximately 1.1%. The V and J ends lost 0 bases and 6 bases, in that order; junction bases with no gene match: 7. Germline values: CDR1 LNHDA, CDR2 SQIVND (reference sequence). This CDR3 is 15 amino acids long. Material for sequencing was PBMCs. This receptor was obtained from a female donor in good health and CMV-seronegative. The J gene is TRBJ2-5, the V gene TRBV19; the match to TRBD2 covers 7 bases. CDR3 sequence (DNA): TGTGCCAGTAGTATAGAGGGGAGGGAGGGAAAGACCCAGTACTTC. This gives the protein CASSIEGREGKTQYF.